The source of this T cell receptor beta chain is a study of T cell repertoires in cytomegalovirus infection. Study-wide context: In the study, CMV epitopes included recently identified HLA-C-restricted and well-studied HLA-B-restricted ones. From public TCR beta signatures came an indication of both CMV infection and matching HLA type. The study's findings and limits: Carriers of CMV plus the relevant HLA were identified by cumulative public TCR beta family frequency. What dominated the ex vivo response were HLA-C-restricted CMV-specific TCR beta clonotypes.

V lost 5 bases, J lost 1 base, and 18 bases lay in between. The CDR3 contains 16 residues. CDR1 and CDR2 (germline): SGHAT, FQNNGV. In TCRdb, the reads were re-called with MiXCR into one record per CDR3 protein. The data show some 220,000 distinct CDR3 sequences, with around two fifths seen just once and approximately 59% held by the top ten. Notes on this clonotype: No antigen is known for it.

This rearrangement joins TRBV11-2 to TRBJ2-7; tentative D call: TRBD2 (5 bases). Sequencing was performed on CD8+ T cells from cultured PBMCs, taken from culture after CMV antigen stimulation. This sequence was found in a human donor in good health (CMV status not recorded). Some clones in this sample may be carry-over from other donors' samples. DNA of the CDR3: TGTGCCAGCAGCCGGACGAGGGTAGATATTTCCTACGAGCAGTACTTC. This translates into CASSRTRVDISYEQYF.